This entry is about one T cell receptor beta chain. Methods used by the authors: Quantification of nucleated cells was approximated via reference gene primer amplification. Produced via immunoSEQ multiplex PCR; TCRdb's table is partial and in-frame only. The V and J calls and clone size were taken over from that table, and D and trimming were inferred from the DNA. The sample yields 120,000 to 150,000 clones, 88% seen once. The data were taken from a study of blood T cell repertoires in COVID-19. Study in general: Both acute and convalescent COVID-19 samples were obtained from the United States, Italy and Spain. PBMCs, B-cell-depleted T cells, or T cells were the source of the cDNA or gDNA that made up the material.

The CDR3 is 16 amino acids. Trimming stripped 6 bases from V and 4 bases from J, with 19 bases between. This chain joins TRBV23-1 and TRBJ1-5; TRBD1 is a possible D gene (5 bases). TRBV23-1 is recorded as an ORF, its role being uncertain. The TCR sequence derives from a woman aged 55-69 years with acute or convalescent COVID-19. The sequenced sample was peripheral blood. CDR3 bases: TGCGCCAGCAGCCAAAAGGGGTTTGTCGGTAATCAGCCCCAGCATTTT. Translation: CASSQKGFVGNQPQHF.